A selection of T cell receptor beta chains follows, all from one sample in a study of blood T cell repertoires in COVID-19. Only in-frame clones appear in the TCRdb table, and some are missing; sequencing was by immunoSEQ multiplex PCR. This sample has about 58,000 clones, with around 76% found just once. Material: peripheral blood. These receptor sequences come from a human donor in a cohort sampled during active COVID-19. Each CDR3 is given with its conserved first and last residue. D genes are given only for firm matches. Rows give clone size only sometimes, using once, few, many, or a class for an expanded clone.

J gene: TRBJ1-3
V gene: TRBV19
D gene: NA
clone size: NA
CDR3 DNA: TGTGCCAGTAGTATCGACGTCCGGGTAGTGGGCTCTGGAAACACCATATATTTT
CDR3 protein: CASSIDVRVVGSGNTIYF

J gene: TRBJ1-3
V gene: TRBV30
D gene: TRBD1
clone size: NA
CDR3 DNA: TGTGCCTGGAGTTTTCTGACAGGGGATTTCTCTGGAAACACCATATATTTT
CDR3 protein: CAWSFLTGDFSGNTIYF

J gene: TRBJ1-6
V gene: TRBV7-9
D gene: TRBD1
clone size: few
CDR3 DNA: TGTGCCAGCAGCCCGGGACAGGGGGCGAATTCACCCCTCCACTTT
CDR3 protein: CASSPGQGANSPLHF

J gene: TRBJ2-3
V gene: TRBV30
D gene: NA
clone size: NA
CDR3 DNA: TGTGCCTGGAGTGTACTCTCGGAGTTTGCCACAGATACGCAGTATTTT
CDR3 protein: CAWSVLSEFATDTQYF

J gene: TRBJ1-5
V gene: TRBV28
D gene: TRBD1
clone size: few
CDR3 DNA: TGTGCCAGCAGTGCGACAGGGGTCCTCTATAGCAATCAGCCCCAGCATTTT
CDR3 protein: CASSATGVLYSNQPQHF

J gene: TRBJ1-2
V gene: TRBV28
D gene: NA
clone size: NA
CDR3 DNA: TGTGCCAGCAGACGGACTCAATATGGCTACACCTTC
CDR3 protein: CASRRTQYGYTF

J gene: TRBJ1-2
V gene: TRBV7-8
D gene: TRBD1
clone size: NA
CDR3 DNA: TGTGCCAGCAGCTCCTGTCCGCCAGGGGGCGCCTGTGGCTACACCTTC
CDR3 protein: CASSSCPPGGACGYTF

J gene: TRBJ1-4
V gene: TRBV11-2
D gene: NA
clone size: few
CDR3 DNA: TGTGCCAGCAGCTTGGATTCAGGGAATGAAAAACTGTTTTTT
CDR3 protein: CASSLDSGNEKLFF

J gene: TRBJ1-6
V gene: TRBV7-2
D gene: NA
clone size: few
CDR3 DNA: TGTGCCAGCAGCAACGCGGGGGGGGTTAGCTCCTATAATTCACCCCTCCACTTT
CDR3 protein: CASSNAGGVSSYNSPLHF

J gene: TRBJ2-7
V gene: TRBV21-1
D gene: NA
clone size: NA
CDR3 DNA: TGTGCCAGCAGCCCTCAGGGGGGCGGGCCGAACGAGCAGTACTTC
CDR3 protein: CASSPQGGGPNEQYF

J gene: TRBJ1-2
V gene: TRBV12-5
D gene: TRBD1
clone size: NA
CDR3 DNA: TGTGCTAGTGGTTCGCCCTACAGGGGTTCGGGTGGCTACACCTTC
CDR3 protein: CASGSPYRGSGGYTF

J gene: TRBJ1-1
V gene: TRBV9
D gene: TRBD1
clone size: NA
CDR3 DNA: TGTGCCAGCAGCCCACACTCAGGACAGGAGAACACTGAAGCTTTCTTT
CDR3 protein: CASSPHSGQENTEAFF

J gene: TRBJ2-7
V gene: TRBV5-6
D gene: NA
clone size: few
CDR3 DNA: TGTGCCAGCAGTCCGGAAGTCTGGAGTAGCAACGAGCAGTACTTC
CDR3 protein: CASSPEVWSSNEQYF

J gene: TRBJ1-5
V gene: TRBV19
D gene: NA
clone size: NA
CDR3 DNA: TGTGCCAGTATTTTAAGGGGAGGTAGCAATCAGCCCCAGCATTTT
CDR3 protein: CASILRGGSNQPQHF

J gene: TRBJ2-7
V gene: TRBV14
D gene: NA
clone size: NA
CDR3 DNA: TGTGCCAGCAGCCAACAGGGGTCGTTCGTCGCAGGGTCCCACGAGCAGTACTTC
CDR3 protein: CASSQQGSFVAGSHEQYF

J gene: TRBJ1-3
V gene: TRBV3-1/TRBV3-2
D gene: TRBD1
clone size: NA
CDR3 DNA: TGTGCCAGCAGCCCTACAGGGGCGAACACCATATATTTT
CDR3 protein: CASSPTGANTIYF

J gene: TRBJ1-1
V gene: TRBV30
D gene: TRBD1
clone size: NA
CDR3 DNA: TGTGCCTGGAGTCAGGACAGGGGAGCCACTGAAGCTTTCTTT
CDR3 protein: CAWSQDRGATEAFF

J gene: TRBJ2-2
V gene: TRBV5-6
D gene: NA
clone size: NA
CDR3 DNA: TGTGCCAGCAGCCCCAATGGAGGGGCGTTCTCCGGGGAGCTGTTTTTT
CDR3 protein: CASSPNGGAFSGELFF

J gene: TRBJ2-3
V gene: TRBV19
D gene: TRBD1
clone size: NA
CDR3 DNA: TGTGCCAGTAGTAAACGGGACAGGGGCATTGGAGATACGCAGTATTTT
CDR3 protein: CASSKRDRGIGDTQYF

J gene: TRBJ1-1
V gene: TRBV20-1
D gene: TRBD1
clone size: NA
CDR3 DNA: TGCAGTGCTAGTGGGAGACAGGGCGAAGCTTTCTTT
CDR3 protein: CSASGRQGEAFF

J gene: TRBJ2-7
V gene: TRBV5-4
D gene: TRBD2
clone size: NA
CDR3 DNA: TGTGCCAGCAGCTTGTCGGGGGGATCGCCCTACGAGCAGTACTTC
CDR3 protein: CASSLSGGSPYEQYF

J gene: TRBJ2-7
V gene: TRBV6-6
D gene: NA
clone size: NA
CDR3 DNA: TGTGCCAGCAGTTACTCGTCGTCGGTATCGTACGAGCAGTACTTC
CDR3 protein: CASSYSSSVSYEQYF

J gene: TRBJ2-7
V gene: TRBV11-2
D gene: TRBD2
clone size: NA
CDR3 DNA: TGTGCCAGCAGCTTAGCCGCGGGAGTGGGGAGCGAGCAGTACTTC
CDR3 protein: CASSLAAGVGSEQYF

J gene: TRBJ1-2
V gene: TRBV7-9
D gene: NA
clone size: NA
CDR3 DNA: TGTGCCAGCAGTCCAATTGCGGGGCTCGACTATGGCTACACCTTC
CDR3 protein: CASSPIAGLDYGYTF

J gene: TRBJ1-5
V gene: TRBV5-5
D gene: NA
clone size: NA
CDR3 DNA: TGTGCCAGCAGCTTGGGGCAGGTAAATCAGCCCCAGCATTTT
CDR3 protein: CASSLGQVNQPQHF

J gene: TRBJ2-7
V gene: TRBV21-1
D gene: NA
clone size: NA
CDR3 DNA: TGTGCCAGCTGGACACCCTCCTACGAGCAGTACTTC
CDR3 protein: CASWTPSYEQYF

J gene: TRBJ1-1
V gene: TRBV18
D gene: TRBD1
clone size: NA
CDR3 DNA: TGTGCCAGCTCATTCTACAGGGGAGGAAGCCCTGAAGCTTTCTTT
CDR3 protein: CASSFYRGGSPEAFF

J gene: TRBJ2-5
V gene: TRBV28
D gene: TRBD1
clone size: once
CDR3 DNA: TGTGCCAGCGTACGTACAGGGGAGGAGACCCAGTACTTC
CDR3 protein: CASVRTGEETQYF

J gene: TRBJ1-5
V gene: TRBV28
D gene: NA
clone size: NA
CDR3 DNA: TGTGCCAGCTCTTTGGGAGGGGGCAATCAGCCCCAGCATTTT
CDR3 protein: CASSLGGGNQPQHF

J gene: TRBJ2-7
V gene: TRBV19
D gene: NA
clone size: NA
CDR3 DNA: TGTGCCAGTAGTCCGCACGGAGGGGGACAGACGACATACGAGCAGTACTTC
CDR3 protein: CASSPHGGGQTTYEQYF

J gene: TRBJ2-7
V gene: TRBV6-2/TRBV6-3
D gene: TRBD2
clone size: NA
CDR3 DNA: TGTGCCAGCAGTTACACAGCGGGGCCGTTCGAGCAGTACTTC
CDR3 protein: CASSYTAGPFEQYF

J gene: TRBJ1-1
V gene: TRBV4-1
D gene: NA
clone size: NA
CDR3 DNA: TGCGCCAGCAGCCAAGTCCCAGGGGCCAACACTGAAGCTTTCTTT
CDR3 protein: CASSQVPGANTEAFF

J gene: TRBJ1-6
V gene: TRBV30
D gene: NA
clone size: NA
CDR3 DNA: TGTGCCTGGAAGGACACCTACTTTATTAATTCACCCCTCCACTTT
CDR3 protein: CAWKDTYFINSPLHF

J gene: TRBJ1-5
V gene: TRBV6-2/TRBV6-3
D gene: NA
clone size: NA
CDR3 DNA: TGTGCCAGCAGTTACGGGCAGGGGTTAAGCAATCAGCCCCAGCATTTT
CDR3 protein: CASSYGQGLSNQPQHF

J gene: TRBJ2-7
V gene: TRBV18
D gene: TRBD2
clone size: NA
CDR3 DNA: TGTGCCAGCTCACCACGTCTAGCGGGAGCCCCTCAGCAGGGGGAGCAGTACTTC
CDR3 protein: CASSPRLAGAPQQGEQYF

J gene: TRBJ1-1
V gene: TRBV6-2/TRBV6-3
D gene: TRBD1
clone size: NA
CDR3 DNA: TGTGCCAGCAGTCCCTCGACAGGGGCAGGCACTGAAGCTTTCTTT
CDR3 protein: CASSPSTGAGTEAFF

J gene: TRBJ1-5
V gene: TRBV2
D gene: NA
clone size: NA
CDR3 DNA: TGTGCCAGCAGTTCCGGGGGTAACAATCAGCCCCAGCATTTT
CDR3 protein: CASSSGGNNQPQHF

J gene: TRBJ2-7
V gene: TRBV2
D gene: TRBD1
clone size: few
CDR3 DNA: TGTGCCAGCGGGGGACAGGGACCCTACGAGCAGTACTTC
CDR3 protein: CASGGQGPYEQYF

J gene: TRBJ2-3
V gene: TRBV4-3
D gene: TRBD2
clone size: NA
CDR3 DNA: TGCGCCAGCACACCGACTAGCGGATACACAGATACGCAGTATTTT
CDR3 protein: CASTPTSGYTDTQYF

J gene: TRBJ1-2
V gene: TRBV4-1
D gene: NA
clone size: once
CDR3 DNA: TGCGCCAGCAGCCACCCCGTTCGGGGGGGACATGGCTACACCTTC
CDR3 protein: CASSHPVRGGHGYTF

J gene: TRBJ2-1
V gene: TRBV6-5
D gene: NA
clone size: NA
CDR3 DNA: TGTGCCAGCAATAACCAAGGGGCCAGGGAGCAGTTCTTC
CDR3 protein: CASNNQGAREQFF

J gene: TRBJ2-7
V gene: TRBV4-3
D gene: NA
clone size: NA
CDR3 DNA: TGCGCCAGCAGCCAAGATCGCTCCTACGAGCAGTACTTC
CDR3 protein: CASSQDRSYEQYF

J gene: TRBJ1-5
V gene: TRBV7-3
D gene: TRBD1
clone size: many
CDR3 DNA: TGTGCCAGCAGCTTAAAGCGGCTAACAGGGGTAGCGAATCAGCCCCAGCATTTT
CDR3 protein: CASSLKRLTGVANQPQHF

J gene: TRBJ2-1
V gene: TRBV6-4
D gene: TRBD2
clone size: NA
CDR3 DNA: TGTGCCAGCAGCCCGGGGACTAGCGGCTACAATGAGCAGTTCTTC
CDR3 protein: CASSPGTSGYNEQFF

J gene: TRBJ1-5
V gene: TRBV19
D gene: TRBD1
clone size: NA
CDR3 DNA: TGTGCCAGTAGTCCCCGACAGGGTCAGTACGGCAATCAGCCCCAGCATTTT
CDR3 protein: CASSPRQGQYGNQPQHF

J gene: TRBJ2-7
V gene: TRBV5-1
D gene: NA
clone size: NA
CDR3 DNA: TGCGCCAGCAGCTTGGGCGGGGCACAAGCCTACGAGCAGTACTTC
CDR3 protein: CASSLGGAQAYEQYF

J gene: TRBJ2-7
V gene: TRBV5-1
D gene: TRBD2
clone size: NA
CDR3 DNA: TGCGCCAGCAGCTTACCGGGACTAGCGGGGGCCGGGGCGGTAGGAGAGCAGTACTTC
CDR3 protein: CASSLPGLAGAGAVGEQYF

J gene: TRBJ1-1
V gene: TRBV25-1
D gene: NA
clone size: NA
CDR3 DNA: TGTGCCAGCAGTCTAGGAAGCTACACTGAAGCTTTCTTT
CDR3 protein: CASSLGSYTEAFF

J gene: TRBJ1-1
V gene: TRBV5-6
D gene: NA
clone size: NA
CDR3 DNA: TGTGCCAGCAGCTTCGTCGGAGCCGAAGCTTTCTTT
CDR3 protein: CASSFVGAEAFF

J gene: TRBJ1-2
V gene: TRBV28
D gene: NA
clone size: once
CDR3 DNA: TGTGCCAGCATTACACAGGACTATGGCTACACCTTC
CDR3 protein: CASITQDYGYTF

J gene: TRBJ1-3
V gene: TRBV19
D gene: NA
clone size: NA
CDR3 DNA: TGTGCCAGTAGTATCCGAATGCTGGAGAGCTCTGGAAACACCATATATTTT
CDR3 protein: CASSIRMLESSGNTIYF

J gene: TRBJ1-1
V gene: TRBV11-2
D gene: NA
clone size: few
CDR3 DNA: TGTGCCAGCAGCTTAGTCAGGTCAGGGACTGAAGCTTTCTTT
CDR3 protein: CASSLVRSGTEAFF

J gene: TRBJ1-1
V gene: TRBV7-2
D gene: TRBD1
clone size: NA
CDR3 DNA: TGTGCCAGCAGCCCCGGACAGGAACAAGAAGCTTTCTTT
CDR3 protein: CASSPGQEQEAFF

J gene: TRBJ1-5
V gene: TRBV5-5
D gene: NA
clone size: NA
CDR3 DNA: TGTGCCAGCAGCTTGGTTGGGGGGGATCAGCCCCAGCATTTT
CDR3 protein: CASSLVGGDQPQHF

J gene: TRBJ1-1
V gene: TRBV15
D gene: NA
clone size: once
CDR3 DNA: TGTGCCACCAGCAGAGAAGAAGGGGTGATGAACACTGAAGCTTTCTTT
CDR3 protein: CATSREEGVMNTEAFF

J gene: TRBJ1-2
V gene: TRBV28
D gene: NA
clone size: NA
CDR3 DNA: TGTGCCAGCAGTTTAGAAGCATATGGCTACACCTTC
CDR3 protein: CASSLEAYGYTF

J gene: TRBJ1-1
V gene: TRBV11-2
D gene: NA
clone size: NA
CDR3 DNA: TGTGCCAGCAGCTCCCCACGTCGGACTGAAGCTTTCTTT
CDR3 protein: CASSSPRRTEAFF

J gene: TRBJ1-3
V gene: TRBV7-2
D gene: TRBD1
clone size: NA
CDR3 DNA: TGTGCCAGCAGCTTAGTGTCCGGGACAGGGGGGCCTGGAAACACCATATATTTT
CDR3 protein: CASSLVSGTGGPGNTIYF

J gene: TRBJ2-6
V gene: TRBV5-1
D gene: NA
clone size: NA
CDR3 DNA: TGCGCCAGCAAACGCGTGAGGGGGTCTGGGGCCAACGTCCTGACTTTC
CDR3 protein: CASKRVRGSGANVLTF

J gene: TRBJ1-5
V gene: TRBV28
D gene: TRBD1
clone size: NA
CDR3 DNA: TGTGCCAGCAGTTTCCAAGGACAGGGCCGCAATCAGCCCCAGCATTTT
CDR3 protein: CASSFQGQGRNQPQHF